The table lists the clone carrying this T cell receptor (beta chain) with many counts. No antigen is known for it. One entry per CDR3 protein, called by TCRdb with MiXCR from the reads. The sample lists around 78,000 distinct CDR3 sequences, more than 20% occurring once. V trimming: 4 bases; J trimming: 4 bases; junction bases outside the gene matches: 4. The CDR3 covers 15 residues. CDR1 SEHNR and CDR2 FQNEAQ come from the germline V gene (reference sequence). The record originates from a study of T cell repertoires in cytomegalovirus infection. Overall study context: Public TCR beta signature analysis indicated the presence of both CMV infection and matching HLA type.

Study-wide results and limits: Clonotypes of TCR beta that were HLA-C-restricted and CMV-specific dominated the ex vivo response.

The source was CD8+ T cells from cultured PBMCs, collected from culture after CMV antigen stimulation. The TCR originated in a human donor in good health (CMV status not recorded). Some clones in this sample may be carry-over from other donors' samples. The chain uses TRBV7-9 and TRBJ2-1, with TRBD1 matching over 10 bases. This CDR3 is CASSSWTGGYNEQFF. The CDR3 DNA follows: TGTGCCAGCAGCTCCTGGACAGGGGGGTACAATGAGCAGTTCTTC.